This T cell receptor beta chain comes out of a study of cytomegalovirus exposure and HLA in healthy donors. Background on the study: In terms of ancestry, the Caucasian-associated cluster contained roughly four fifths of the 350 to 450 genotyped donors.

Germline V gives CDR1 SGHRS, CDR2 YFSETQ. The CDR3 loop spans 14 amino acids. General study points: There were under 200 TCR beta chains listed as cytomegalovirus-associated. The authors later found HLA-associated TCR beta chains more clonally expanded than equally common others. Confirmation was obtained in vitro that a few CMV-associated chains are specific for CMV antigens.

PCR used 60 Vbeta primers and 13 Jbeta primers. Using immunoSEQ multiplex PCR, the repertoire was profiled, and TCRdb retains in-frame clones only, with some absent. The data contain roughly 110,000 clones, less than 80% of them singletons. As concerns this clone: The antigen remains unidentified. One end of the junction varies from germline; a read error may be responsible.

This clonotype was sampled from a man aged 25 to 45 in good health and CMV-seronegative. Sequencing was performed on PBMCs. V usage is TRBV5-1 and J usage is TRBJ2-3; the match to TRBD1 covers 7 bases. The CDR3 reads CASSTGQRTGTQYF. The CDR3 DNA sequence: TGCGCCAGCAGCACGGGACAGCGCACAGGTACGCAGTATTTT.